This TCR beta chain was sequenced during a study of OX40 agonist ivuxolimab in advanced cancers. About the research overall: Cancers in dose escalation were hepatocellular, melanoma, renal cell and head and neck.

The protocol was immunoSEQ multiplex PCR, while the TCRdb copy is restricted to in-frame clones and leaves out a portion. The sample records some 35,000 clones, approximately 80% being singletons. Trimming took off 0 bases at V and 2 bases at J, with 7 bases between the two ends. The germline V gene has CDR1 PRHDT and CDR2 FYEKMQ (reference sequence). CDR3 size: 14 residues. This chain uses TRBV13 with TRBJ1-1; no definite D call. This TCR came from an adult with an advanced solid tumor such as melanoma, head and neck, liver or kidney cancer. The sequenced sample was CD4+ or CD8+ T cells sorted from blood, obtained in a trial of the OX40 agonist ivuxolimab. The chain's CDR3 is CASSLGSFNTEAFF. The DNA for the CDR3 is TGTGCCAGCAGCTTAGGATCATTCAACACTGAAGCTTTCTTT.